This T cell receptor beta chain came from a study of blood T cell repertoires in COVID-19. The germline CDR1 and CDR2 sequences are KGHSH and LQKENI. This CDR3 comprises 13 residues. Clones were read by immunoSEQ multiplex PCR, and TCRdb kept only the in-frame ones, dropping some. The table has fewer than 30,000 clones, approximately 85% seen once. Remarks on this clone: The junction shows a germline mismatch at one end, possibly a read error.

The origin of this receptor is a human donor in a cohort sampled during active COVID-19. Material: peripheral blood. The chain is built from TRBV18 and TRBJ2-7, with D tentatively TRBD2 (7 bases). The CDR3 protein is CASSPSGTPAGDF. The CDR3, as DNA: TGTGCCAGCTCACCATCCGGGACACCTGCGGGGGACTTC.